The 21 T cell receptor beta chains below were found in one sample sequenced in a study of technical replicates of blood from several donors. This table comes from immunoSEQ multiplex PCR, and its TCRdb copy is limited to in-frame clones, with some not included. The sample consists of about 88,000 clones, 85% to 95% of them appearing once. The source material was T cells isolated from PBMCs. These receptors all come from a human donor in good health.

The chain links TRBV2 to TRBJ2-5; D might be TRBD2 (6 bases). This CDR3 spans 14 amino acids. V lost 5 bases and J 1 base, leaving 11 bases between the germline ends. Germline V CDR1 and CDR2: SNHLY, FYNNEI. This CDR3 reads CASSPGLTQETQYF. CDR3 DNA: TGTGCCAGCAGTCCAGGACTAACCCAAGAGACCCAGTACTTC.

The chain joins TRBV7-9 to TRBJ1-2; D unresolved. V dropped 3 bases and J dropped 4 bases, with 12 bases sitting between them. From germline, CDR1 is SEHNR and CDR2 FQNEAQ (reference sequence). The CDR3 is 14 amino acids. The CDR3 spells CASSFESGGYGYTF. The CDR3 coding sequence is TGTGCCAGCAGCTTCGAATCTGGCGGCTATGGCTACACCTTC.

This chain connects TRBV30 to TRBJ1-1, with D perhaps matching TRBD1 (6 bases). Germline CDR1 GTSNPN, CDR2 SVGIG (reference sequence). Trimming shortened V by 3 bases and J by 4 bases, and 9 bases separated the two germline ends. The CDR3 loop spans 12 amino acids. CDR3 nucleotides: TGTGCCTGGAGCGTAGGGGGCACTGAAGCTTTCTTT. Residues: CAWSVGGTEAFF.

J is TRBJ2-1 and V is TRBV5-1; 10 positions match TRBD2. Germline V gene lookup returns CDR1 SGHRS and CDR2 YFSETQ. Trimming cost V 3 bases and J 4 bases; bases outside gene matches: 4. The CDR3 sequence is 15 residues long. This chain's CDR3 is CASSSGAGGYNEQFF. CDR3 DNA sequence: TGCGCCAGCAGCTCCGGAGCGGGGGGGTACAATGAGCAGTTCTTC.

J is TRBJ1-6 and V is TRBV2, with D unclear. Trimming stripped 2 bases from V and 6 bases from J, with 11 bases between. The length of the CDR3 is 15 residues. The germline gives CDR1 SNHLY, CDR2 FYNNEI. DNA of the CDR3: TGTGCCAGCAGTGAATTGCCCCCAGGTAATTCACCCCTCCACTTT. Its protein product is CASSELPPGNSPLHF.

The rearrangement links TRBV5-4 to TRBJ1-2; D might be TRBD1 (6 bases). CDR1 is SGHNT, CDR2 YYREEE, per germline (reference sequence). V was shortened by 9 bases and J by 5 bases, with 20 bases between the two germline ends. The CDR3 is 14 amino acids. CDR3 sequence (DNA): TGTGCCACCAAACCGGGGACAAACATTTATGGCTACACCTTC. It encodes CATKPGTNIYGYTF. Filled out from reference TRBV5-4 and TRBJ1-2, the complete variable domain reads ETGVTQSPTHLIKTRGQQVTLRCSSQSGHNTVSWYQQALGQGPQFIFQYYREEENGRGNFPPRFSGLQFPNYSSELNVNALELDDSALYLCATKPGTNIYGYTFGSGTRLTVV.

V is TRBV7-9 and J is TRBJ2-1; the D is unclear. The CDR3 is made up of 12 amino acids. V was shortened by 4 bases and J by 4 bases, with 5 bases between the two germline ends. Germline values: CDR1 SEHNR, CDR2 FQNEAQ (reference sequence). In DNA form, the CDR3 reads TGTGCCAGCAGCTCCGAGTACAATGAGCAGTTCTTC. This encodes CASSSEYNEQFF.

This clone was recorded a few times. The DNA for the CDR3 is TGTGCTAGTACCCACTTGTCAGGGGGGACTGAAGCTTTCTTT. Translating gives CASTHLSGGTEAFF. The gene calls are TRBV12-5 and TRBJ1-1; TRBD1 aligns across 7 bases. CDR1 is LGHNT, CDR2 FRNRAP, per germline. The J segment lost 5 bases and the V segment lost 8 bases, leaving 11 bases of the junction unmatched. The CDR3 totals 14 residues.

The CDR3 bases are TGTGCCAGCAGCTTTAGCAGAAATCAGCCCCAGCATTTT. This sequence encodes CASSFSRNQPQHF. The V and J genes are TRBV11-2 and TRBJ1-5; D call uncertain. The CDR3 is made up of 13 amino acids. The V gene lost 3 bases and the J gene lost 4 bases, with 7 bases spanning the gap. CDR1 and CDR2 (germline): SGHAT, FQNNGV. Full variable domain (remainder filled in from reference TRBV11-2 and TRBJ1-5): EAGVAQSPRYKIIEKRQSVAFWCNPISGHATLYWYQQILGQGPKLLIQFQNNGVVDDSQLPKDRFSAERLKGVDSTLKIQPAKLEDSAVYLCASSFSRNQPQHFGDGTRLSIL.

This chain connects TRBV4-1 to TRBJ2-7; 15 nucleotides match TRBD2. Germline V gives CDR1 MGHRA, CDR2 YSYEKL. The CDR3 has 20 amino acids. V lost 1 base and J lost 0; bases outside the gene matches: 10. CDR3 residues: CASSQAPGTSGRLLSYEQYF. The CDR3 region has the DNA TGCGCCAGCAGCCAAGCACCCGGGACTAGCGGGAGGTTACTCTCCTACGAGCAGTACTTC.

The rearrangement uses TRBV30 and TRBJ1-4, with D unclear. Per the germline V gene, CDR1 is GTSNPN and CDR2 is SVGIG (reference sequence). The ends were cut back, 2 bases at V and 3 bases at J, with 7 bases in the middle. The CDR3 extends over 13 amino acids. As DNA, the CDR3 is TGTGCCTGGAGTTTTGGGCCTAATGAAAAACTGTTTTTT. It translates to CAWSFGPNEKLFF.

This chain uses TRBV6-4 with TRBJ1-2, with D possibly being TRBD1 (6 bases). V lost 6 bases to trimming and J lost 8 bases, with 31 bases between them. This CDR3 region has 18 residues. Germline V gene sequence: CDR1 MRHNA, CDR2 SNTAGT. CDR3 DNA: TGTGCCAGCAGATTTGTGGGGGCGACGCCGCCAAAAGAAGAAGGCTACACCTTC. This codes for CASRFVGATPPKEEGYTF.

The rearrangement joins TRBV2 to TRBJ1-2; no clear D gene. The CDR3 sequence is 14 residues long. V dropped 2 bases and J dropped 8 bases, with 15 bases sitting between them. Germline V gene data show CDR1 as SNHLY and CDR2 as FYNNEI. The CDR3 is CASSERVTEGGYTF. The CDR3 DNA reads as TGTGCCAGCAGTGAACGGGTAACGGAGGGAGGCTACACCTTC. The full variable domain, its missing parts supplied by reference TRBV2 and TRBJ1-2, is EPEVTQTPSHQVTQMGQEVILRCVPISNHLYFYWYRQILGQKVEFLVSFYNNEISEKSEIFDDQFSVERPDGSNFTLKIRSTKLEDSAMYFCASSERVTEGGYTFGSGTRLTVV.

V gene TRBV6-1 combines with J gene TRBJ1-1; D gene ambiguous. The CDR3 spans 12 residues. Per germline, CDR1 MNHNS and CDR2 SASEGT. The ends were cut back, 4 bases at V and 4 bases at J, with 7 bases in the middle. CDR3 in DNA: TGTGCCAGCAGTGTCGGGGTCACTGAAGCTTTCTTT. The encoded protein is CASSVGVTEAFF.

This chain links TRBV5-1 with TRBJ1-5; a weak D match, TRBD1 (5 bases). Germline assignment: CDR1 SGHRS and CDR2 YFSETQ. This CDR3 comprises 15 residues. V lost 0 bases and J lost 3, with 10 bases in between. For the CDR3, the DNA is TGCGCCAGCAGCTTGGAAGGACACCTCAATCAGCCCCAGCATTTT. The encoded protein is CASSLEGHLNQPQHF.

V gene TRBV2 combines with J gene TRBJ2-2; TRBD1 is a possible D gene (5 bases). Deletions cut 4 bases from V and 3 bases from J, with 12 bases between. From germline, CDR1 is SNHLY and CDR2 FYNNEI. CDR3 length: 15 amino acids. CDR3 in amino acids: CASSARQIHTGELFF. CDR3 bases: TGTGCCAGCAGTGCTCGACAGATACACACCGGGGAGCTGTTTTTT.

The chain uses TRBV19 and TRBJ2-3; TRBD2 matches at 8 bases. Losses at the gene ends were 5 bases for V and 4 bases for J; bases not matched to a gene: 11. Per germline, CDR1 LNHDA and CDR2 SQIVND (reference sequence). The length of the CDR3 is 16 residues. The CDR3 here is CASSLRRGAGADTQYF. In DNA, the CDR3 is TGTGCCAGTAGTCTCCGGCGGGGGGCTGGGGCAGATACGCAGTATTTT.

CDR3 sequence: CSVHPGTGNEQYF. CDR3 sequence (DNA): TGCAGCGTTCATCCCGGGACAGGGAACGAGCAGTACTTC. The rearrangement uses TRBV29-1 and TRBJ2-7, with TRBD1 identical over 9 bases. V gave up 5 bases and J gave up 5 bases; unmatched junction bases: 7. Germline V lookup: CDR1 SQVTM, CDR2 ANQGSEA. The CDR3 has 13 residues.

The chain carries TRBV5-1 and TRBJ2-7; 7 bases agree with TRBD2. Germline CDR1 and CDR2: SGHRS and YFSETQ. The CDR3 covers 16 residues. The ends lost 4 bases at V and 3 bases at J; junction bases unmatched: 13. CDR3 DNA sequence: TGCGCCAGCAGCCGCGGGTGGGGCGGGAGAGACTACGAGCAGTACTTC. This translates into CASSRGWGGRDYEQYF.

The rearrangement joins TRBV13 to TRBJ2-7, with 13 positions matching TRBD2. The J segment lost 6 bases and the V segment lost 4 bases, leaving 6 bases of the junction unmatched. The CDR3 consists of 15 residues. The germline V gene encodes CDR1 PRHDT and CDR2 FYEKMQ (reference sequence). CDR3: CASSSLAGGPFEQYF. CDR3 sequence (DNA): TGTGCCAGCAGCTCACTAGCGGGAGGGCCATTCGAGCAGTACTTC.

This chain connects TRBV19 to TRBJ1-1, with 8 bases that match TRBD1. The CDR3 runs 16 residues. Germline V gene sequence: CDR1 LNHDA, CDR2 SQIVND (reference sequence). The ends lost 6 bases at V and 3 bases at J; junction bases unmatched: 12. In DNA, the CDR3 is TGTGCCAGTAGCGGGAAGACAGGGGCCGGTTACACTGAAGCTTTCTTT. Amino acid sequence: CASSGKTGAGYTEAFF.